A single TCR beta chain is shown here with its context. Its specificity is not known. This specimen comes from a study of T cell responses to AZD1222 COVID-19 vaccine. Findings and caveats of the study: After two AZD1222 doses, spike-specific TCR breadth and depth rose versus day 0.

This table comes from immunoSEQ multiplex PCR, and its TCRdb copy is limited to in-frame clones, with some not included. This sample has approximately 140,000 clones; 92% occur once, and the top ten carry about 3.3%. The clonotype was recovered from an adult who received the AZD1222 COVID-19 vaccine. The sample consisted of peripheral blood, taken 28 days after the second AZD1222 dose.

In DNA, the CDR3 is TGTGCCAGCAGCTTAAGTCGTCAGACCCAGTACTTC. Translating gives CASSLSRQTQYF. The J gene is TRBJ2-5, the V gene TRBV11-2; D gene ambiguous. Per germline, CDR1 SGHAT and CDR2 FQNNGV. V was shortened by 2 bases and J by 6 bases, with 7 bases between the two germline ends. This CDR3 has 12 amino acids.